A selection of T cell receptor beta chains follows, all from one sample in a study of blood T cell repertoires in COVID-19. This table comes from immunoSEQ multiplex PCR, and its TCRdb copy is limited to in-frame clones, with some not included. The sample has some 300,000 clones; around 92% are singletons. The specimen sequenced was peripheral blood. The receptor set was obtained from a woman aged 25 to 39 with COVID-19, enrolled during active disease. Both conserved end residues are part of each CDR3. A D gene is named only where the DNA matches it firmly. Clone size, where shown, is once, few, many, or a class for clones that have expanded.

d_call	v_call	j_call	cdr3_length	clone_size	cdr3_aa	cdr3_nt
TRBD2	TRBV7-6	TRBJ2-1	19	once	CASSLDPSGGTSSYNEQFF	TGTGCCAGCAGCTTAGACCCTAGCGGGGGGACGAGCTCCTACAATGAGCAGTTCTTC
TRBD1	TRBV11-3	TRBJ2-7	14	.	CASSPWTGTHEQYF	TGTGCCAGCAGCCCCTGGACAGGGACTCACGAGCAGTACTTC
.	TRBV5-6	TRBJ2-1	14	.	CASSLLASYNEQFF	TGTGCCAGCAGCCTCTTGGCTTCTTACAATGAGCAGTTCTTC
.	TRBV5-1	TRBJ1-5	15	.	CASSLVPQGDQPQHF	TGCGCCAGCAGCTTGGTTCCCCAGGGCGATCAGCCCCAGCATTTT
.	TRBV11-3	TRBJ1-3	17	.	CASSSETVGSSGNTIYF	TGTGCCAGCAGCTCAGAGACAGTCGGATCTTCTGGAAACACCATATATTTT
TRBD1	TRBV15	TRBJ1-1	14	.	CATRGGRVGTEAFF	TGTGCCACCCGAGGGGGCCGGGTGGGCACTGAAGCTTTCTTT
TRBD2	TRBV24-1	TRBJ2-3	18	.	CATSDPTWLAGDTDTQYF	TGTGCCACCAGTGATCCTACCTGGCTAGCGGGGGATACAGATACGCAGTATTTT
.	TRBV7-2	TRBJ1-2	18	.	CASSPTTLGLSFVWGYTF	TGTGCCAGCAGCCCGACTACTCTCGGACTATCTTTCGTCTGGGGCTACACCTTC
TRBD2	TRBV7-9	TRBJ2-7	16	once	CASSSHLAGGTYEQYF	TGTGCCAGCAGCTCGCACCTAGCGGGGGGAACCTACGAGCAGTACTTC
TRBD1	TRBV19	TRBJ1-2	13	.	CASSPDRLYGYTF	TGTGCCAGTAGTCCGGACAGGCTCTATGGCTACACCTTC
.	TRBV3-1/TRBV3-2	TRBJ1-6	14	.	CASSLRGSSSPLHF	TGTGCCAGCAGCCTTCGAGGGAGCAGTTCACCCCTCCACTTT
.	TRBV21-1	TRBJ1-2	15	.	CASSKSRTDLYGYTF	TGTGCCAGCAGCAAAAGTCGGACAGATCTCTATGGCTACACCTTC
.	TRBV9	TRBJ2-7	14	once	CASSTGTTTYEQYF	TGTGCCAGCAGCACAGGGACAACTACCTACGAGCAGTACTTC
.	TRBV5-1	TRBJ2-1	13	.	CATKPTPGNEQFF	TGCGCCACCAAACCTACTCCGGGCAATGAGCAGTTCTTC
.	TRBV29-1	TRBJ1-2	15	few	CSVDRYATSNYGYTF	TGCAGCGTTGATCGGTACGCAACGTCTAACTATGGCTACACCTTC
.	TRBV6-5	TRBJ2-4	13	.	CASMGAWENIQYF	TGTGCCAGCATGGGGGCTTGGGAAAACATTCAGTACTTC
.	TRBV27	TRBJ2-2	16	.	CASSLRQGGNTGELFF	TGTGCCAGCAGTCTCAGACAGGGAGGGAACACCGGGGAGCTGTTTTTT
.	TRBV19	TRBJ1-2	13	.	CASSSQGGYGYTF	TGTGCCAGTAGTAGCCAGGGAGGGTATGGCTACACCTTC
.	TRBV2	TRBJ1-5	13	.	CASSGQNNQPQHF	TGTGCCAGCAGTGGACAGAACAATCAGCCCCAGCATTTT
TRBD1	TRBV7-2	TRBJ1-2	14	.	CASSLDRGSLGYTF	TGTGCCAGCAGCTTAGACAGGGGGTCTCTCGGCTACACCTTC
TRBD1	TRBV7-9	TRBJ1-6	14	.	CASSETGYGSPLHF	TGTGCCAGCAGCGAGACAGGGTATGGCTCACCCCTCCACTTT
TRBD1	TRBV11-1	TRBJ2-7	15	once	CASSLGGTGGYEQYF	TGTGCCAGCAGCTTAGGAGGGACAGGGGGCTACGAGCAGTACTTC
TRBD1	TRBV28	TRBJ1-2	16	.	CASSLAGTGGKNGYTF	TGTGCCAGCAGCTTGGCTGGGACAGGGGGCAAGAATGGCTACACCTTC
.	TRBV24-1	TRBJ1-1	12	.	CATSMTGTEAFF	TGTGCCACCAGTATGACAGGCACTGAAGCTTTCTTT
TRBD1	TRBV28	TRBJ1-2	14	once	CASSKQGAPDGYTF	TGTGCCAGCAGTAAACAGGGGGCGCCCGATGGCTACACCTTC